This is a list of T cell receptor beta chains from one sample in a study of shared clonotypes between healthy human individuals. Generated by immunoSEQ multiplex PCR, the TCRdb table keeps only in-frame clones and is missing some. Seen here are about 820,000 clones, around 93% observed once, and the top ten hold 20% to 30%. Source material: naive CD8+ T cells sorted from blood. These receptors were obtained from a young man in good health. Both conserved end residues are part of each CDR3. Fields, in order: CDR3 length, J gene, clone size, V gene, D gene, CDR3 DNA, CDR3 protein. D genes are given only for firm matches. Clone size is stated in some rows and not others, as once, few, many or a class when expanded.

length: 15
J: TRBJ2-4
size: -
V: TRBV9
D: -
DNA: TGTGCCAGCAGCGCCGGGAGCTCCCTGTCAAACATTCAGTACTTC
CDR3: CASSAGSSLSNIQYF

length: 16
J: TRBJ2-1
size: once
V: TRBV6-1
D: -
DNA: TGTGCCAGCAGTGAAATCGAAGGAACGCCCTACAATGAGCAGTTCTTC
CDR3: CASSEIEGTPYNEQFF

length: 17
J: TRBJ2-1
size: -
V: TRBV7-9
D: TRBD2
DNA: TGTGCCAGCAGCTTTGTCGGGGGGTCTAGCTCCTACAATGAGCAGTTCTTC
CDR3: CASSFVGGSSSYNEQFF

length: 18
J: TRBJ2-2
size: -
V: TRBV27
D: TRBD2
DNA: TGTGCCAGCAGTTTAAGGGGAGCGGGAGGGCCGAATCTCGCGGAGCTGTTTTTT
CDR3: CASSLRGAGGPNLAELFF

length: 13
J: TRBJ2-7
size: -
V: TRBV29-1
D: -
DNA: TGCAGCGTAGATGGGACTTCAAACTACGAGCAGTACTTC
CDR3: CSVDGTSNYEQYF

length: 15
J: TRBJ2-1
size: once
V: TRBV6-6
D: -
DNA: TGTGCCAGCAGGCCCCCCTACCCCTCCTACAATGAGCAGTTCTTC
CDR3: CASRPPYPSYNEQFF

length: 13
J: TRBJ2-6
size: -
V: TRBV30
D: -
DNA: TGTGCCTGGTTGGGAGATGGGGCCAACGTCCTGACTTTC
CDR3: CAWLGDGANVLTF

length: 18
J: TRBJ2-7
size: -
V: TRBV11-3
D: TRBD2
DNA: TGTGCCAGCAGCTTCAGGCAGCGGGAAGCTCTAACTTCCTACGAGCAGTACTTC
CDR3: CASSFRQREALTSYEQYF

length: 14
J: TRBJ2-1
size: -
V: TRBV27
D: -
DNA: TGTGCCAGCAGTTTATCGGGCTCCTACAATGAGCAGTTCTTC
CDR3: CASSLSGSYNEQFF

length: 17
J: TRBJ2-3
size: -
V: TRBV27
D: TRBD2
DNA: TGTGCCAGCAGTCCCGGGACTAGCGGGAGATTCCCCGATACGCAGTATTTT
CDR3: CASSPGTSGRFPDTQYF

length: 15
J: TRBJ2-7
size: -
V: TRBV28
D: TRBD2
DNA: TGTGCCAGCAGTTTACTGAGCGGGAGGCGGGACGAGCAGTACTTC
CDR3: CASSLLSGRRDEQYF

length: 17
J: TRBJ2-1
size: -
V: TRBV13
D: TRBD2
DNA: TGTGCCAGCAGCTTATTCGGGGGAGGGAGCTCCTACAATGAGCAGTTCTTC
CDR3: CASSLFGGGSSYNEQFF

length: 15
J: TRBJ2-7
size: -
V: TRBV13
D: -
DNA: TGTGCCAGCAGCTCCCGTCGGGGTTGGAATAACGAGCAGTACTTC
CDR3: CASSSRRGWNNEQYF

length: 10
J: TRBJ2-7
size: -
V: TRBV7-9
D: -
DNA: TGTGCCAGCAGCGGGGGCGAGCAGTACTTC
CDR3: CASSGGEQYF

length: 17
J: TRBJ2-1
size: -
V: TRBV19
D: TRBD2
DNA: TGTGCCAGTAGTCTTAGCCCAGGGACTAACTCCTACAATGAGCAGTTCTTC
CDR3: CASSLSPGTNSYNEQFF

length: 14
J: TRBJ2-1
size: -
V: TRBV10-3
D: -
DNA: TGTGCCGTCGGACTTTCGAGCTCCTACAATGAGCAGTTCTTC
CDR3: CAVGLSSSYNEQFF

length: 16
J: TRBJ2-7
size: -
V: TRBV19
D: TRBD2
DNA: TGTGCCAGTAGCAATAGCGGGAGAACTAGTTCCCACGAGCAGTACTTC
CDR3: CASSNSGRTSSHEQYF

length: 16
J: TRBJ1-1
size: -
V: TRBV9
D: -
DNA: TGTGCCAGCAGCGTAGGAGTAGTGGGCTACCCTGCTGAAGCTTTCTTT
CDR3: CASSVGVVGYPAEAFF

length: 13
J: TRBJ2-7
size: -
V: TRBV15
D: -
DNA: TGTGCCACCAGTCTCGGGCGGACCTACGAGCAGTACTTC
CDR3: CATSLGRTYEQYF

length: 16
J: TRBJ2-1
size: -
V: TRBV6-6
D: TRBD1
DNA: TGTGCCAGCAGTACCCCGAGGGACAGGGATCACAATGAGCAGTTCTTC
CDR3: CASSTPRDRDHNEQFF

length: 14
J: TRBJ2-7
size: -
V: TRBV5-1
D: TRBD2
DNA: TGCGCCAGCAGCAGCGGGGGGAGCTCCTACGAGCAGTACTTC
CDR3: CASSSGGSSYEQYF

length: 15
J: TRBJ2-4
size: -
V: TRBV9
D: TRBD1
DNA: TGTGCCAGCAGCGTAGGACAGGGCGGGCGAAACATTCAGTACTTC
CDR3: CASSVGQGGRNIQYF

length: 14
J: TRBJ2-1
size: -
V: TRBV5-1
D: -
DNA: TGCGCCAGCAGCTTTCTTGGTAACTACAATGAGCAGTTCTTC
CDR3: CASSFLGNYNEQFF

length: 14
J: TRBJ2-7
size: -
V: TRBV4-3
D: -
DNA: TGCGCCAGCAGCCAAGGGCATAGCGGATACGAGCAGTACTTC
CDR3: CASSQGHSGYEQYF

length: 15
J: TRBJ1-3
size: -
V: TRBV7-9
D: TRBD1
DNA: TGTGCCAGCAGCCAACCGGACAGGGGTGAAAACACCATATATTTT
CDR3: CASSQPDRGENTIYF

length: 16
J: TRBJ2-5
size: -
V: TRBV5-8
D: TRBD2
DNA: TGTGCCAGCGCTAGGGAGCGGGAGGGCCTTATGGAGACCCAGTACTTC
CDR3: CASAREREGLMETQYF

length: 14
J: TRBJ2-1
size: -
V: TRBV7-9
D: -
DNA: TGTGCCAGCAGCTTAGTTTCTAGCGCGAATGAGCAGTTCTTC
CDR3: CASSLVSSANEQFF